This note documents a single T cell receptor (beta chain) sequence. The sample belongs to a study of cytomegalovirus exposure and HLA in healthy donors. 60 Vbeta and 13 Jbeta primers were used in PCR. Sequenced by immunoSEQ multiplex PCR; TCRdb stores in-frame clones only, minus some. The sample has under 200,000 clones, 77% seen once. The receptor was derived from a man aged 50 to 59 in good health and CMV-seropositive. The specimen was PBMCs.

CDR3 protein: CASSPWAVTGGSGELFF. CDR3 nucleotides: TGTGCCAGCAGTCCCTGGGCAGTTACAGGGGGCTCCGGGGAGCTGTTTTTT. The rearrangement links TRBV6-4 to TRBJ2-2; 9 bases are shared with TRBD1. Germline assignment: CDR1 MRHNA and CDR2 SNTAGT. V lost 5 bases and J lost 6; bases outside the gene matches: 13. There are 17 residues in the CDR3.